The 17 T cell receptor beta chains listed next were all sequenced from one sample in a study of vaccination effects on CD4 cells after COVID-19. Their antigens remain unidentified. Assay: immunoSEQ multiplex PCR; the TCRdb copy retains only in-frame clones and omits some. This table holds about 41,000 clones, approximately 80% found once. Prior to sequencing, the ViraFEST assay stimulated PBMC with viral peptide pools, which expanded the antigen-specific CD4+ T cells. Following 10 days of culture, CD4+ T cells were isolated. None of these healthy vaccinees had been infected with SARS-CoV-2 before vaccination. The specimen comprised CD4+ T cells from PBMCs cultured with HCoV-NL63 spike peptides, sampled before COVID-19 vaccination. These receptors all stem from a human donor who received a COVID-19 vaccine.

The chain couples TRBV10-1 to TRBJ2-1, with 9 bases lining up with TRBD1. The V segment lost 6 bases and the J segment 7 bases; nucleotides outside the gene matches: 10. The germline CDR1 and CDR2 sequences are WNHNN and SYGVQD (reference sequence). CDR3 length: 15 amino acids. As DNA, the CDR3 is TGCGCCAGCAGCCGGACAGGGGATTTTGGAAATGAGCAGTTCTTC. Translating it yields CASSRTGDFGNEQFF.

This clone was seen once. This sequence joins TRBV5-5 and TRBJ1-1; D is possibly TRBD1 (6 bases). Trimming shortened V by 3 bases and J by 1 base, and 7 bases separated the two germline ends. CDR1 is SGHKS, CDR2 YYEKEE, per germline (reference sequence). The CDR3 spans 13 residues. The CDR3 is CASSWGQNTEAFF. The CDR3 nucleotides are TGTGCCAGCAGCTGGGGACAGAACACTGAAGCTTTCTTT.

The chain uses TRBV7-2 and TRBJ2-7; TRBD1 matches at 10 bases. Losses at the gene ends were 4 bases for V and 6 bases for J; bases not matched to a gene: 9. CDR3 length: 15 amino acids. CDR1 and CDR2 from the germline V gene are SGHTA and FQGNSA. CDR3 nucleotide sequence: TGTGCCAGCAGCTCAATCCGGGACAGGGGCTGCGAGCAGTACGTC. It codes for CASSSIRDRGCEQYV.

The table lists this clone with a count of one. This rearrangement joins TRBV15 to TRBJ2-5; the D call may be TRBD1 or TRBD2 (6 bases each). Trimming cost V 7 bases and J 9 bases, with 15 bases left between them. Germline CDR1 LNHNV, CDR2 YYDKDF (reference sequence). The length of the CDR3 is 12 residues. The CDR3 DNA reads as TGTGCCACCACCGAGGGGGGCAGGGCCCAGTACTTC. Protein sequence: CATTEGGRAQYF.

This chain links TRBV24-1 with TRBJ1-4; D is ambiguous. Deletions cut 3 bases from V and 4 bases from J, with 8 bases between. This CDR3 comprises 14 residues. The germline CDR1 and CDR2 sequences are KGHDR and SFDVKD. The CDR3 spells CATSDGQLNEKLFF. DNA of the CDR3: TGTGCCACCAGTGATGGGCAGCTTAATGAAAAACTGTTTTTT.

The CDR3: CASSAQGISEAFF. The DNA for the CDR3 is TGTGCCAGCAGTGCCCAGGGAATTTCTGAAGCTTTCTTT. This chain connects TRBV28 to TRBJ1-1, with D maybe TRBD1 (5 bases). CDR3 length: 13 residues. The germline V gene encodes CDR1 MDHEN and CDR2 SYDVKM. The V end lost 5 bases, the J end lost 6 bases, and 13 bases lay between the germline ends.

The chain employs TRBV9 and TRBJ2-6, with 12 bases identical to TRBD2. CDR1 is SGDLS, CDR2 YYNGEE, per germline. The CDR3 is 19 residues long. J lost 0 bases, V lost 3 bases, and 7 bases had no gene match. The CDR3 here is CASSAGWTSGTSGANVLTF. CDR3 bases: TGTGCCAGCAGCGCCGGATGGACTAGCGGGACCTCTGGGGCCAACGTCCTGACTTTC.

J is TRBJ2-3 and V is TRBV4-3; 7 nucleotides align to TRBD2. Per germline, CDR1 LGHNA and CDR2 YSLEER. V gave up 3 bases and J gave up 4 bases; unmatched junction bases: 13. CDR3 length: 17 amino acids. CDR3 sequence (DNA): TGCGCCAGCAGCCACGAGGGGTCTAGCGGAGGCCCAGATACGCAGTATTTT. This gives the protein CASSHEGSSGGPDTQYF.

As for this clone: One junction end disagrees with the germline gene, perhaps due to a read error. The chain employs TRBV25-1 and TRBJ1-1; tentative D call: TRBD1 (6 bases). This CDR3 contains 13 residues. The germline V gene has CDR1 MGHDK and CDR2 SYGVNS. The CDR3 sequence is CASSRDMNTEAFF. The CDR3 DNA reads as TGTGCTAGCAGCAGGGACATGAACACTGAAGCTTTCTTT.

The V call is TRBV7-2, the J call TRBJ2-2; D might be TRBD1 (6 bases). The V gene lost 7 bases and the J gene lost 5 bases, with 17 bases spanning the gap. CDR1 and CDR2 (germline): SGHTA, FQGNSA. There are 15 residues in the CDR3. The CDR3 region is CASIPPGTRTGELFF. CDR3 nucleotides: TGTGCCAGCATCCCCCCCGGGACACGAACCGGGGAGCTGTTTTTT. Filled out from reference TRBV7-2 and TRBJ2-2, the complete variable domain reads GAGVSQSPSNKVTEKGKDVELRCDPISGHTALYWYRQSLGQGLEFLIYFQGNSAPDKSGLPSDRFSAERTGGSVSTLTIQRTQQEDSAVYLCASIPPGTRTGELFFGEGSRLTVL.

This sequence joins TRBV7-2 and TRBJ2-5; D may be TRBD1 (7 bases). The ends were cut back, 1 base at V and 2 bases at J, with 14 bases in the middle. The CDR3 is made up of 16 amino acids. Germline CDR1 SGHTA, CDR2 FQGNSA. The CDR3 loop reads CASSLVARGEQETQYF. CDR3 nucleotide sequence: TGTGCCAGCAGCTTAGTGGCCAGGGGGGAACAAGAGACCCAGTACTTC.

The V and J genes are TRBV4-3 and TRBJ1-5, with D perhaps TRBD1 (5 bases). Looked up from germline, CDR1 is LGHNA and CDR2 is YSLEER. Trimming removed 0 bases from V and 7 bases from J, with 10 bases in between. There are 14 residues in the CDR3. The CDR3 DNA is TGCGCCAGCAGCCAAGAGGTAGGGGTGCAGCCCCAGCATTTT. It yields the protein CASSQEVGVQPQHF.

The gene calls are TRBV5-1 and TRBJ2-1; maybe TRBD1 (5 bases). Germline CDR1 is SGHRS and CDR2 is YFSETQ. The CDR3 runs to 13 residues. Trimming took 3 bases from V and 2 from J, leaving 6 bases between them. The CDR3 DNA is TGCGCCAGCAGCTCGACAGCCTACAATGAGCAGTTCTTC. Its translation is CASSSTAYNEQFF.

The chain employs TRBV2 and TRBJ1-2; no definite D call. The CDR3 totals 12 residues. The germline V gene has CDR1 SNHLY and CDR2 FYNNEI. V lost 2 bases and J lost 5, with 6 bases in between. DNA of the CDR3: TGTGCCAGCAGTGAATCGGTTTATGGCTACACCTTC. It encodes CASSESVYGYTF.

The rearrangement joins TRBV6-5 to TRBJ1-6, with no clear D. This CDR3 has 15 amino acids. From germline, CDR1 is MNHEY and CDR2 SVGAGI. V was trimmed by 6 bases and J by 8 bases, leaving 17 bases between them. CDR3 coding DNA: TGTGCCAGCAGCTTTGAGGAGCCTCGAGATTCACCCCTCCACTTT. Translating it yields CASSFEEPRDSPLHF.

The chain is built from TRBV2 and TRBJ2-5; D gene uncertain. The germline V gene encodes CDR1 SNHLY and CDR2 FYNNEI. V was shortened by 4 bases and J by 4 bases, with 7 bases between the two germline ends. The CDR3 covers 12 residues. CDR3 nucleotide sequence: TGTGCCAGCAGTGTCTTGTCAGAGACCCAGTACTTC. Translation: CASSVLSETQYF.

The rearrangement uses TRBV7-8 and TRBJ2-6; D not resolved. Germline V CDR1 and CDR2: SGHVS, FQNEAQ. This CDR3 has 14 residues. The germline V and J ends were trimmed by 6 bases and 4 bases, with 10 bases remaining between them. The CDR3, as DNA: TGTGCCAGCAGTCGGGCTTCGGGGGCCAACGTCCTGACTTTC. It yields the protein CASSRASGANVLTF.